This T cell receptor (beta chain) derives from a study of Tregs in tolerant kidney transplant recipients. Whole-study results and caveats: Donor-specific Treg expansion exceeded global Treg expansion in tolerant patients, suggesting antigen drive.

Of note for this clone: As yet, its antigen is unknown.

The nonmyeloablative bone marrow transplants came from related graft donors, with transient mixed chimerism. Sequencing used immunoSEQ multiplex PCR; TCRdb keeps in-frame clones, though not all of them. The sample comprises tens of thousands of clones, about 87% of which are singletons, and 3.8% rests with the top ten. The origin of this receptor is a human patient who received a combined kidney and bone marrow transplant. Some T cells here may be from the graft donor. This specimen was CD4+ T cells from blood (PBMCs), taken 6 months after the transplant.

The CDR3 sequence: CASIGAGFYEQYF. DNA of the CDR3: TGCGCCAGCATAGGGGCAGGCTTCTACGAGCAGTACTTC. This sequence joins TRBV10-2 and TRBJ2-7, with a tentative D call TRBD1 (5 bases). V was cut by 7 bases and J by 3 bases, with 13 bases left in between. Germline CDR1 reads WSHSY; CDR2 reads SAAADI. The CDR3 runs to 13 residues.